The 4 T cell receptor beta chains given below trace back to one sample, sequenced in a study of blood T cells in healthy people across ages. Primed by a sample-barcoded 5' primer and a J-beta primer mix, a second PCR proceeded for 7 to 11 cycles. TCRdb re-derived calls from the 5' RACE reads in MiXCR, one entry per CDR3 protein. This table has about 1.4 million distinct CDR3 sequences, 59% appearing once. Sequencing used blood. The source is a man in his late teens or twenties in good health.

The rearrangement joins TRBV27 to TRBJ2-7, with TRBD2 matching 8 bases. Germline assignment: CDR1 MNHEY and CDR2 SMNVEV (reference sequence). V lost 1 base to trimming and J lost 1 base; unmatched junction nucleotides: 3. The CDR3 is 15 amino acids. This CDR3 is CASSLYSGTSYEQYF. The CDR3, as DNA: TGTGCCAGCAGTTTATATAGCGGGACTTCCTACGAGCAGTACTTC.

This clonotype was counted many times. The chain uses TRBV5-1 and TRBJ1-6; D remains ambiguous. CDR3 length equals 16 residues. V shed 0 bases and J shed 8 bases, with 15 bases lying between them. CDR1 is SGHRS and CDR2 is YFSETQ in the germline V gene. Here the CDR3 DNA reads TGCGCCAGCAGCTTGGATACCCCGGGAACCTATTCACCCCTCCACTTT. Encoded protein: CASSLDTPGTYSPLHF.

This clonotype showed up just a few times. The chain combines TRBV6-5 with TRBJ2-1; the match to TRBD2 covers 15 bases. The junction had 5 bases not matched to a gene; V was cut back by 5 bases and J by 6 bases. The CDR3 loop spans 16 amino acids. Per germline, CDR1 MNHEY and CDR2 SVGAGI. The CDR3 here is CASSRTSGRGLNEQFF. In DNA, the CDR3 is TGTGCCAGCAGTCGGACTAGCGGGAGGGGCCTCAATGAGCAGTTCTTC.

CDR3 nucleotide sequence: TGTGCCAGCTCACGGACAGGGGCGCTCTACGAGCAGTACTTC. It is translated as CASSRTGALYEQYF. The genes are TRBV18 and TRBJ2-7, with 9 bases fitting TRBD1. J gave up 3 bases and V 4 bases, and 4 bases lay outside the gene matches. Germline V gene sequence: CDR1 KGHSH, CDR2 LQKENI. The CDR3 runs to 14 residues.